The 30 T cell receptor beta chains in this list originate from one sample, sequenced in a study of cytomegalovirus exposure and HLA in healthy donors. The PCR employed 60 Vbeta primers together with 13 Jbeta primers. Profiled with immunoSEQ multiplex PCR; TCRdb holds only in-frame clones, not every one. Among tens of thousands of clones listed, around 79% were seen once. Sequencing was performed on PBMCs. The origin of the receptors is a man aged 40-49 years in good health and CMV-seronegative.

The chain uses TRBV30 and TRBJ1-4; no clear D gene. V lost 0 bases to trimming and J lost 7 bases, with 12 bases between them. Germline V gene lookup returns CDR1 GTSNPN and CDR2 SVGIG (reference sequence). This CDR3 is 14 amino acids long. CDR3 region: CAWSVSVTREKLFF. DNA for the CDR3: TGTGCCTGGAGTGTAAGCGTAACTCGTGAAAAACTGTTTTTT. Full variable domain (outside the CDR3, taken from reference TRBV30 and TRBJ1-4): SQTIHQWPATLVQPVGSPLSLECTVEGTSNPNLYWYRQAAGRGLQLLFYSVGIGQISSEVPQNLSASRPQDRQFILSSKKLLLSDSGFYLCAWSVSVTREKLFFGSGTQLSVL.

The chain recombines TRBV6-5 with TRBJ1-1; TRBD1 aligns across 7 bases. Germline loops: CDR1 MNHEY, CDR2 SVGAGI. V shed 8 bases, J shed 7 bases, and the junction held 7 bases outside the gene matches. This CDR3 comprises 12 residues. CDR3 nucleotide sequence: TGTGCCAGCGGTACAGGGGCGGTTGAAGCTTTCTTT. Translation gives CASGTGAVEAFF.

This clone was seen a few times. The chain combines TRBV18 with TRBJ2-5, with D possibly matching TRBD2 (6 bases). The CDR3 loop spans 15 amino acids. Germline CDR1 reads KGHSH; CDR2 reads LQKENI. The V and J ends lost 3 bases and 9 bases respectively, with 20 bases between them. The CDR3 DNA sequence: TGTGCCAGCTCACCTCGTGCGGGACCCCCAGCGGCCCAGTACTTC. Translated: CASSPRAGPPAAQYF.

V is TRBV7-3 and J is TRBJ2-1; 13 bases are shared with TRBD2. Trimming took 6 bases from V and 2 from J; bases not matched to a gene: 4. In germline, CDR1 is SGHTA, CDR2 FQGTGA. The CDR3 runs 16 residues. The CDR3 loop reads CASRDGTSGTYNEQFF. The CDR3 DNA follows: TGTGCCAGCAGGGACGGGACTAGCGGGACCTACAATGAGCAGTTCTTC.

The V call is TRBV27, the J call TRBJ2-5, with D maybe TRBD1 (5 bases). The DNA end is more similar to TRBJ2-7, so the J call may be wrong. The CDR3 length is 14 residues. Germline CDR1 and CDR2: MNHEY and SMNVEV (reference sequence). The CDR3 sequence is CASKQELSYYEQYF. CDR3 DNA sequence: TGTGCCAGCAAACAGGAGCTCTCTTACTACGAGCAGTACTTC.

V and J are TRBV5-4 and TRBJ2-5; 7 bases match TRBD2. The J call may be faulty, since TRBJ2-7 better matches the DNA end. From germline, CDR1 is SGHNT and CDR2 YYREEE (reference sequence). The CDR3 has 14 amino acids. The chain's CDR3 is CASSSAGLRYEQYF. DNA for the CDR3: TGTGCCAGCAGCTCCGCGGGACTACGCTACGAGCAGTACTTC.

This clone was seen a single time. The chain combines TRBV4-3 with TRBJ2-7; 8 nucleotides line up with TRBD1. The CDR3 runs 14 residues. CDR1 LGHNA and CDR2 YSLEER come from the germline V gene. The J segment lost 2 bases and the V segment lost 4 bases, leaving 4 bases of the junction unmatched. CDR3 in amino acids: CASSPGQGTYEQYF. The CDR3 bases are TGCGCCAGCAGCCCCGGACAGGGCACCTACGAGCAGTACTTC.

The rearrangement joins TRBV7-9 to TRBJ2-3, with TRBD2 identical over 11 bases. The V and J ends lost 2 bases and 6 bases, in that order; junction bases with no gene match: 10. Germline values: CDR1 SEHNR, CDR2 FQNEAQ (reference sequence). The CDR3 is 17 residues long. CDR3 sequence: CASSLPWASGRLDTQYF. The CDR3 DNA follows: TGTGCCAGCAGCTTACCGTGGGCTAGCGGGAGGTTGGATACGCAGTATTTT.

The count of this clone is one. The chain links TRBV4-1 to TRBJ1-5; 8 bases align to TRBD1. Germline lookup yields CDR1 MGHRA and CDR2 YSYEKL. With 4 bases clipped from V and 6 bases from J, the junction kept 11 bases outside the gene matches. This CDR3 has 16 residues. CDR3 residues: CASSRVGQGGFQPQHF. The CDR3 bases are TGCGCCAGCAGCCGAGTCGGACAGGGTGGTTTTCAGCCCCAGCATTTT.

This chain connects TRBV4-3 to TRBJ1-1; a weak D match, TRBD1 (6 bases). The germline V gene has CDR1 LGHNA and CDR2 YSLEER. Trimming pared 2 bases from V and 5 bases from J, leaving 15 bases between. The CDR3 spans 15 residues. Written as DNA, the CDR3 is TGCGCCAGCAGCCAAATTGACAGGCTTGGGACTGAAGCTTTCTTT. Protein product: CASSQIDRLGTEAFF.

This chain joins TRBV19 and TRBJ1-3, with 7 bases aligning to TRBD1. Losses at the gene ends were 5 bases for V and 2 bases for J; bases not matched to a gene: 6. The CDR3 extends over 15 amino acids. The germline V gene has CDR1 LNHDA and CDR2 SQIVND (reference sequence). In nucleotides, the CDR3 is TGTGCCAGTAGTTTCGACAGGGTAACTGGAAACACCATATATTTT. This sequence encodes CASSFDRVTGNTIYF.

V is TRBV5-6 and J is TRBJ2-7, with TRBD1 matching over 7 bases. Germline V lookup: CDR1 SGHDT, CDR2 YYEEEE. CDR3 length: 15 amino acids. V gave up 3 bases and J gave up 2 bases; unmatched junction bases: 8. The CDR3 loop reads CASSSIVTGTYEQYF. CDR3 in DNA: TGTGCCAGCAGCTCTATTGTGACAGGGACCTACGAGCAGTACTTC.

The chain recombines TRBV10-1 with TRBJ2-7; D unclear. This CDR3 has 12 residues. V lost 3 bases, J lost 3 bases, and 6 bases lay in between. Germline loops: CDR1 WNHNN, CDR2 SYGVQD (reference sequence). The CDR3 DNA sequence: TGCGCCAGCAGTGACACATACTACGAGCAGTACTTC. It encodes CASSDTYYEQYF.

The chain combines TRBV15 with TRBJ2-5; 9 bases are shared with TRBD2. With 10 bases clipped from V and 5 bases from J, the junction kept 11 bases outside the gene matches. The CDR3 has 14 residues. Looked up from germline, CDR1 is LNHNV and CDR2 is YYDKDF (reference sequence). CDR3 protein: CASRSAGGRETQYF. CDR3 DNA: TGTGCCAGTCGGTCAGCGGGAGGTCGGGAGACCCAGTACTTC.

The rearrangement links TRBV21-1 to TRBJ2-1; TRBD2, as called in the table, went unchecked against the DNA. TRBV21-1 is labeled a pseudogene. The CDR3 loop spans 19 amino acids. CDR3 sequence (DNA): TGTGCCAGCAGCAAAGGAGGGGCTAGCGGATCGGGCTCCTACAATGAGCAGTTCTTC. This translates into CASSKGGASGSGSYNEQFF.

This clone was detected only a few times. The V call is TRBV7-2, the J call TRBJ2-4, with 11 bases lining up with TRBD2. Trimming cost V 2 bases and J 7 bases; bases outside gene matches: 1. The CDR3 loop spans 14 amino acids. Germline assignment: CDR1 SGHTA and CDR2 FQGNSA. The CDR3 DNA reads TGTGCCAGCAGCTTAAGGACTAGCGGGAACATTCAGTACTTC. This encodes CASSLRTSGNIQYF.

A remark on this clone: Other DNA sequences from this sample encode an identical CDR3 as well. The rearrangement links TRBV7-9 to TRBJ2-7; 10 bases match TRBD1. CDR1 is SEHNR and CDR2 is FQNEAQ in the germline V gene (reference sequence). The CDR3 has 15 residues. Unmatched junction bases numbered 10, after V lost 5 bases and J lost 6 bases. The DNA of the CDR3 is TGTGCCAGCAGCCGGTCCGGGACAGGGGCCCTCGAGCAGTACTTC. This sequence encodes CASSRSGTGALEQYF.

The count of this clone is one. This chain connects TRBV28 to TRBJ2-1; TRBD2 matches at 8 bases. V shed 7 bases, J shed 7 bases, and the junction held 9 bases outside the gene matches. CDR3 length equals 14 residues. Germline V gene data show CDR1 as MDHEN and CDR2 as SYDVKM. CDR3 in amino acids: CASTSSGSLNEQFF. CDR3 DNA: TGTGCCAGCACCTCCAGCGGGAGTCTGAATGAGCAGTTCTTC. Filled out from reference TRBV28 and TRBJ2-1, the complete variable domain reads DVKVTQSSRYLVKRTGEKVFLECVQDMDHENMFWYRQDPGLGLRLIYFSYDVKMKEKGDIPEGYSVSREKKERFSLILESASTNQTSMYLCASTSSGSLNEQFFGPGTRLTVL.

The gene calls are TRBV19 and TRBJ2-1, with TRBD1 as a possible D gene (6 bases). V lost 5 bases, J lost 8 bases, and 10 bases lay in between. This CDR3 is built from 12 residues. Germline assignment: CDR1 LNHDA and CDR2 SQIVND (reference sequence). The CDR3, as DNA: TGTGCCAGTAGTTTCAGGGGCGATGAGCAGTTCTTC. Translation: CASSFRGDEQFF.

This clone turned up a few times. This same CDR3 is encoded by further DNA sequences in the sample. The chain employs TRBV2 and TRBJ2-3; the match to TRBD2 covers 8 bases. This CDR3 has 15 amino acids. Germline loops: CDR1 SNHLY, CDR2 FYNNEI. V gave up 4 bases and J gave up 1 base; unmatched junction bases: 4. In nucleotides, the CDR3 is TGTGCCAGCAGTGCTTGGCGGGAGGGCACAGATACGCAGTATTTT. This codes for CASSAWREGTDTQYF.

As regards this clone: A junction end diverges from the germline sequence, so it may reflect a read error. V and J are TRBV7-7 and TRBJ2-7, with 9 bases identical to TRBD2. This CDR3 is 15 amino acids long. The germline CDR1 and CDR2 sequences are SSHAT and FNYEAQ (reference sequence). DNA for the CDR3: TGTGCTAGCAGCTGGAGGACTAGCGTGTACTACGAGCAGTACTTC. It specifies CASSWRTSVYYEQYF.

This clone has only one observation. The chain is built from TRBV6-6 and TRBJ2-1; perhaps TRBD2 as D (5 bases). CDR3 length: 15 residues. Germline-derived CDR1 and CDR2 are MNHNY and SVGAGI (reference sequence). V lost 2 bases to trimming and J lost 7 bases, with 15 bases between them. Here the CDR3 DNA reads TGTGCCAGCAGTTACCCAGCGGCCGTGAGGAATGAGCAGTTCTTC. Translation: CASSYPAAVRNEQFF.

The rearrangement links TRBV7-9 to TRBJ1-3; TRBD1 matches 7 bases. From germline, CDR1 is SEHNR and CDR2 FQNEAQ (reference sequence). V lost 7 bases, J lost 1 base, and 10 bases stayed unmatched. This CDR3 spans 16 amino acids. CDR3 protein: CASNPNRGLSGNTIYF. CDR3 coding DNA: TGTGCCAGCAACCCCAACAGGGGCCTTTCTGGAAACACCATATATTTT.

The chain joins TRBV27 to TRBJ1-1, with D possibly matching TRBD1 (5 bases). CDR3 length: 11 residues. The germline V gene encodes CDR1 MNHEY and CDR2 SMNVEV (reference sequence). The V end was cut by 6 bases, the J end by 5 bases, with 7 bases between. The CDR3: CASRGVTEAFF. The CDR3 DNA reads TGTGCCAGCAGAGGGGTTACTGAAGCTTTCTTT.

The rearrangement joins TRBV5-5 to TRBJ1-2, with 9 bases identical to TRBD1. This CDR3 contains 16 residues. Losses at the gene ends were 4 bases for V and 4 bases for J; bases not matched to a gene: 11. CDR1 SGHKS and CDR2 YYEKEE come from the germline V gene (reference sequence). Here the CDR3 DNA reads TGTGCCAGCAGCGGGCCTCCAACGACAGGGGGCTATGGCTACACCTTC. This encodes CASSGPPTTGGYGYTF.

This chain uses TRBV30 with TRBJ1-5; a possible D gene is TRBD1 (5 bases). V lost 1 base and J 0 bases, leaving 7 bases between the germline ends. The germline V gene encodes CDR1 GTSNPN and CDR2 SVGIG (reference sequence). The CDR3 is 14 amino acids. The CDR3 region is CAWSEGLSNQPQHF. The CDR3 DNA reads TGTGCCTGGAGTGAGGGACTTAGCAATCAGCCCCAGCATTTT.

The gene calls are TRBV7-8 and TRBJ2-3; the D is unclear. V lost 1 base, J lost 0 bases, and 8 bases lay in between. This CDR3 region has 15 residues. The germline gives CDR1 SGHVS, CDR2 FQNEAQ. The CDR3 DNA follows: TGTGCCAGCAGCTTAGGTGCGGAAAGCACAGATACGCAGTATTTT. It is translated as CASSLGAESTDTQYF.

The gene calls are TRBV7-9 and TRBJ2-2; a possible D gene is TRBD1 (5 bases). There are 16 residues in the CDR3. V was shortened by 2 bases and J by 2 bases, with 12 bases between the two germline ends. Germline V CDR1 and CDR2: SEHNR, FQNEAQ (reference sequence). This CDR3 is CASSLIQVLNTGELFF. The CDR3 bases are TGTGCCAGCAGCTTAATACAGGTTCTAAACACCGGGGAGCTGTTTTTT.

The V gene is TRBV5-1, the J gene TRBJ2-7; TRBD2 matches at 15 bases. Germline V gene data show CDR1 as SGHRS and CDR2 as YFSETQ. The trim removed 3 bases at V and 1 base at J, leaving 5 bases unmatched. The CDR3 loop spans 17 amino acids. The CDR3 sequence: CASSSGLAGGHSYEQYF. CDR3 DNA: TGCGCCAGCAGCTCGGGACTAGCGGGAGGCCATTCCTACGAGCAGTACTTC.

The chain uses TRBV7-9 and TRBJ2-1, with D perhaps TRBD2 (6 bases). Germline V gene data show CDR1 as SEHNR and CDR2 as FQNEAQ (reference sequence). The ends were cut back, 5 bases at V and 7 bases at J, with 18 bases in the middle. The CDR3 extends over 15 amino acids. The CDR3 DNA reads as TGTGCCAGCAGCCACCCCGATGTGCGGGAAAATGAGCAGTTCTTC. This sequence encodes CASSHPDVRENEQFF.